This T cell receptor beta chain was documented in a study of CXCR3-negative and CXCR3-positive naive CD8 T cells (dated by TCRdb to the late 2010s). Background on the whole study: In total, about 150 million TRB reads were obtained, corresponding to roughly 1.5 +/- 0.3 million reads per library. Data from about 12 donors, pooled across two independent experiments, went into the diversity and physicochemical repertoire analyses. The TRBV-TRBJ cluster analysis covered naive subsets from about five donors and memory cells from 3 donors. General study outcomes and caveats: Because surface CD5, which has been linked to self-reactivity in mice, was comparable between naive subsets, TCR interaction strength was also inferred from TRB CDR3 physicochemical properties. TRB CDR3s from CXCR3-positive naive cells showed higher hydrophobicity (lower Kidera factor 4), lower energy, and higher strength and volume indices than CXCR3-negative naive cells. Freshly isolated PBMCs were used for most assays because CXCR3 expression partially decreased after cryopreservation. Comparably high repertoire diversity was found in both naive subsets, whereas much lower repertoire diversity was found in memory CD8+ T cells. TRBV-TRBJ usage was similar between naive CXCR3-negative and CXCR3-positive cells from the same donor, while memory cells showed distinct patterns.

The germline V gene specifies MNHEY as CDR1 and SVGEGT as CDR2. Including the terminal cysteine and phenylalanine, the CDR3 comprises 14 residues. The coding DNA is unavailable. Going by frequency alone, this clonotype is medium-sized (0.01 to 0.1%); a count is unavailable. What this receptor recognizes is not known. Sequencer: NextSeq 550. The Human TCR Profiling Kit (MiLaboratory) was used to prepare UMI-labeled 5' RACE TRB cDNA libraries. cDNA synthesis used the entire amount of extracted RNA, and PCR amplification then used the entire amount of cDNA produced. Libraries were prepared in parallel with an identical number of PCR cycles. Processing in the source paper ran as follows. MIGEC and MiXCR extracted about 53,000 +/- 10,000 unique UMI-labeled TRB cDNA molecules per library, requiring at least two reads per UMI. Each library averaged roughly 36,000 +/- 9,600 functional in-frame TRB CDR3 nucleotide clonotypes without stop codons. Diversity metrics, including normalized Shannon-Wiener and Chao1, were computed in VDJtools after downsampling to 5000 UMI-labeled TRB molecules per sample. Clonotype-size-weighted physicochemical properties of the central five CDR3 residues (interaction energy, strength, volume and Kidera factor 4) were computed in VDJtools. Following reprocessing of the reads by TCRdb, the data hold one row per CDR3 protein sequence and no DNA is available. The V and J calls come from TCRdb's annotation, not from the publication. The table for this sample lists about 90,000 distinct CDR3 sequences. Jointly, the top ten make up 1.1% of the sample.

Each CD8+ T cell subset was flow-sorted in triplicate, and a few hundred thousand cells per subset were placed directly into RLT lysis buffer. Naive CD8+ T cells were defined stringently as CD45RO-CCR7+CD27+CD95- to exclude memory contaminants. Standard density gradient centrifugation was used to isolate peripheral blood mononuclear cells from buffy coats. A FACSAria III was used to flow-sort naive CD8+ T cells into CXCR3-negative and CXCR3-positive populations. Total RNA was extracted from sorted cells with an RNeasy Mini Kit. Sequenced material: naive CXCR3- CD8+ T cells from blood. According to the study, the label for this sample's cell subset or site signals: CD45RO-CCR7+CD27+CD95- naive CD8+ T cells lacking CXCR3 (TNR3-). This sequence uses TRBV6-2 or TRBV6-3 and TRBJ2-1; with no DNA, the TCRdb D assignment of TRBD2 cannot be verified. This clonotype originated in a human donor in good health. Some clones in this sample may be carry-over from other donors' samples. The CDR3 protein: CASSNGGVWNEQFF.